Following are 23 T cell receptor beta chains from one sample sequenced in a study of blood T cells in healthy people across ages. Alongside a J-beta primer mix, a sample-barcoded 5' primer served in a second PCR lasting about 6 to 12 cycles. A single record per CDR3 protein comes from TCRdb applying MiXCR to the 5' RACE reads. Of about 780,000 distinct CDR3 sequences listed, 35% to 50% are singletons. Material: blood. The source is a man aged 80 or over in good health.

This clonotype was seen more than once but under ten times. V gene TRBV28 combines with J gene TRBJ2-2; weak D call: TRBD1 (6 bases). The CDR3 runs to 15 residues. Germline V gene data show CDR1 as MDHEN and CDR2 as SYDVKM. V was shortened by 6 bases and J by 0 bases, with 11 bases between the two germline ends. CDR3 in DNA: TGTGCCAGCAGAAGACAGGTCACGAACACCGGGGAGCTGTTTTTT. Amino acids: CASRRQVTNTGELFF.

This clonotype was seen repeatedly, ten times or more. The J gene is TRBJ2-3, the V gene TRBV5-1; 11 nucleotides match TRBD2. Trimming removed 4 bases from V and 2 bases from J; junction bases left unmatched: 6. This CDR3 region has 16 residues. Germline CDR1 SGHRS, CDR2 YFSETQ. CDR3 region: CASSIGLAGATDTQYF. CDR3 sequence (DNA): TGCGCCAGCAGCATCGGACTAGCGGGTGCCACAGATACGCAGTATTTT.

To note about this clonotype: At one boundary the junction diverges from the germline segment, which might be a read error. This chain joins TRBV30 and TRBJ2-3, with 9 bases matching TRBD1. Germline loops: CDR1 GTSNPN, CDR2 SVGIG (reference sequence). The CDR3 covers 17 residues. CDR3 nucleotide sequence: TGTGCCTGGAGTCCCTCTCCTGGGGACAGGGCCACAGATACGCGGTATTTT. Translated: CAWSPSPGDRATDTRYF.

The rearrangement joins TRBV29-1 to TRBJ2-3, with 8 nucleotides matching TRBD1. The trim removed 7 bases at V and 4 bases at J, leaving 4 bases unmatched. This CDR3 is 12 amino acids long. Germline values: CDR1 SQVTM, CDR2 ANQGSEA. In DNA, the CDR3 is TGCAGCGCCGACAGGGGCGCAGATACGCAGTATTTT. Protein product: CSADRGADTQYF.

This clonotype was seen more than once but under ten times. V gene TRBV27 combines with J gene TRBJ2-5; D is possibly TRBD2 (6 bases). Germline values: CDR1 MNHEY, CDR2 SMNVEV (reference sequence). Trimming left V 5 bases short and J 5 bases short, with 15 bases between. The CDR3 sequence is 14 residues long. CDR3 in amino acids: CASSKNGGSETQYF. The CDR3 DNA follows: TGTGCCAGCAGTAAGAACGGGGGAAGTGAGACCCAGTACTTC.

The V and J genes are TRBV6-1 and TRBJ1-2; 8 nucleotides match TRBD1. This CDR3 has 15 amino acids. The V segment lost 6 bases and the J segment 2 bases; nucleotides outside the gene matches: 8. In germline, CDR1 is MNHNS, CDR2 SASEGT. The CDR3 DNA follows: TGTGCCAGCAGAGCGACAGGGGCTGGAAACTATGGCTACACCTTC. Its protein is CASRATGAGNYGYTF.

The V gene is TRBV29-1, the J gene TRBJ2-1; TRBD2 matches at 8 bases. Germline CDR1 and CDR2: SQVTM and ANQGSEA. This CDR3 comprises 14 residues. Germline trimming cut 4 bases from V and 5 bases from J; bases unmatched to any gene: 7. As DNA, the CDR3 is TGCAGCGTTGTTCCCAGCGGGAGAAACAATGAGCAGTTCTTC. This sequence encodes CSVVPSGRNNEQFF.

The chain has TRBV20-1 and TRBJ2-1; D gene ambiguous. Trimming removed 1 base at V and 10 bases at J, with 14 bases between. Germline lookup yields CDR1 DFQATT and CDR2 SNEGSKA (reference sequence). The CDR3 has 13 residues. The CDR3 coding sequence is TGCAGTGCTAGAGCAGACCGGTTTCAGGAGCAGTTCTTC. It codes for CSARADRFQEQFF.

The chain joins TRBV7-9 to TRBJ1-2; 8 bases align to TRBD1. Germline lookup yields CDR1 SEHNR and CDR2 FQNEAQ (reference sequence). V lost 5 bases to trimming and J lost 7 bases; unmatched junction nucleotides: 12. CDR3 length: 15 amino acids. CDR3 sequence (DNA): TGTGCCAGCAGCGACGGACAGGGCAAGGTTTCTGGCTACACCTTC. Translated: CASSDGQGKVSGYTF.

This clonotype was picked up a small number of times. The chain has TRBV7-6 and TRBJ1-1; 8 bases match TRBD1. Germline-derived CDR1 and CDR2 are SGHVS and FNYEAQ. Unmatched junction bases numbered 11, after V lost 5 bases and J lost 3 bases. The CDR3 covers 16 residues. CDR3 protein: CASSPRQTGAYTEAFF. CDR3 DNA: TGTGCCAGCAGCCCCCGTCAGACAGGGGCGTACACTGAAGCTTTCTTT.

This chain links TRBV20-1 with TRBJ2-5; the D is unclear. The CDR3 sequence is 14 residues long. Germline V gene sequence: CDR1 DFQATT, CDR2 SNEGSKA (reference sequence). Trimming cost V 6 bases and J 11 bases, with 25 bases left between them. The CDR3 DNA follows: TGCAGTGCCCTACTACCCTTAGGGAACAATGAGCAGTACTTC. Translated, it gives CSALLPLGNNEQYF.

The CDR3 sequence is CATSDLSGPLQRGYNEQFF. DNA of the CDR3: TGTGCCACCAGTGATTTGTCAGGCCCCCTCCAGCGGGGGTACAATGAGCAGTTCTTC. V usage is TRBV24-1 and J usage is TRBJ2-1; 8 nucleotides line up with TRBD2. This CDR3 spans 19 amino acids. J was trimmed by 4 bases and V by 0 bases; bases with no gene match: 13. Germline V gives CDR1 KGHDR, CDR2 SFDVKD.

About this clonotype: A read error may be the cause here, since a much bigger clone is one base away. The chain joins TRBV15 to TRBJ2-2, with D possibly being TRBD2 (6 bases). The CDR3 extends over 15 amino acids. Germline CDR1 and CDR2: LNHNV and YYDKDF (reference sequence). The CDR3 loop reads CATSRESGSTGEVFF. CDR3 sequence (DNA): TGTGCCACCAGCAGGGAAAGTGGCAGCACCGGGGAGGTGTTTTTT.

This chain links TRBV27 with TRBJ1-4; D is unclear. Germline V gene lookup returns CDR1 MNHEY and CDR2 SMNVEV (reference sequence). V was clipped by 8 bases and J by 8 bases, with 18 bases between them. This CDR3 is built from 14 residues. This CDR3 reads CASLGLAGGEKLFF. The CDR3 coding sequence is TGTGCCAGCCTGGGGTTGGCAGGAGGCGAAAAACTGTTTTTT.

The chain links TRBV20-1 to TRBJ2-1; 8 bases map to TRBD2. This CDR3 has 12 amino acids. The germline V gene has CDR1 DFQATT and CDR2 SNEGSKA (reference sequence). With V trimmed by 7 bases and J by 10 bases, 9 bases remained unmatched. For the CDR3, the DNA is TGCAGTGTTCCGGGACTAGGGGGGGAGCAGTTCTTC. It is translated as CSVPGLGGEQFF.

The chain links TRBV12-3 or TRBV12-4 to TRBJ2-3, with TRBD2 matching over 12 bases. The ends lost 4 bases at V and 2 bases at J; junction bases unmatched: 10. The CDR3 runs 18 residues. CDR3 residues: CASSSPYLAGGYTDTQYF. The CDR3 coding sequence is TGTGCCAGCAGTTCCCCTTATCTAGCGGGAGGGTACACAGATACGCAGTATTTT.

The chain links TRBV29-1 to TRBJ2-7; 9 bases are a match to TRBD2. Germline loops: CDR1 SQVTM, CDR2 ANQGSEA. J lost 7 bases, V lost 3 bases, and 19 bases had no gene match. This CDR3 spans 17 amino acids. The CDR3 region is CSVDGLAGRVSYDEQYF. As DNA, the CDR3 is TGCAGCGTTGACGGCCTAGCGGGGAGGGTCTCCTACGATGAGCAGTACTTC.

The J gene is TRBJ1-3, the V gene TRBV12-3 or TRBV12-4; D not resolved. V was pared by 2 bases and J by 1 base, with 15 bases between. The CDR3 loop spans 17 amino acids. This CDR3 is CASSLQTGLGSGNTIYF. CDR3 nucleotide sequence: TGTGCCAGCAGTTTACAGACGGGTCTCGGGTCTGGAAACACCATATATTTT.

There are a few counts of this clonotype. This chain joins TRBV7-2 and TRBJ1-5; 7 bases match TRBD1. The CDR3 sequence is 13 residues long. V was pared by 5 bases and J by 7 bases, with 5 bases of the junction left unmatched. Germline CDR1 is SGHTA and CDR2 is FQGNSA. CDR3 DNA: TGTGCCAGCAGCGTCCGACAGGGACAGCCCCAGCATTTT. Its translation: CASSVRQGQPQHF.

V gene TRBV29-1 combines with J gene TRBJ2-5, with D possibly being TRBD1 (6 bases). Germline CDR1 and CDR2: SQVTM and ANQGSEA. This CDR3 contains 14 residues. V dropped 0 bases and J dropped 4 bases, with 12 bases sitting between them. In nucleotides, the CDR3 is TGCAGCGTTGAAGATCCCAGGGGAGCAGAGACCCAGTACTTC. This gives the protein CSVEDPRGAETQYF.

With respect to this clonotype: One junction end does not reproduce the germline sequence, and a read error may be involved. The gene calls are TRBV20-1 and TRBJ2-3; tentatively, D is TRBD1 or TRBD2 (6 bases each). In germline, CDR1 is DFQATT, CDR2 SNEGSKA (reference sequence). CDR3 length: 13 residues. The CDR3 bases are TGCACCGGACAAGGGGGAGGCACGGATACGCAGTATTTT. Translating it yields CTGQGGGTDTQYF.

The chain recombines TRBV6-1 with TRBJ2-5; either TRBD1 or TRBD2 may supply D (5 bases each). The length of the CDR3 is 13 residues. Germline values: CDR1 MNHNS, CDR2 SASEGT. Trimming took 11 bases from V and 3 from J, leaving 16 bases between them. CDR3 amino acids: CAVAPGPKETQYF. Written as DNA, the CDR3 is TGTGCCGTTGCACCGGGACCTAAAGAGACCCAGTACTTC.

The chain is built from TRBV10-3 and TRBJ1-2; no firm D call. CDR3 size: 14 residues. The germline V gene encodes CDR1 ENHRY and CDR2 SYGVKD. The V end lost 7 bases, the J end lost 3 bases, and 15 bases lay between the germline ends. The CDR3: CAITDGNSDYGYTF. In nucleotides, the CDR3 is TGTGCCATCACTGATGGAAACAGCGACTATGGCTACACCTTC.